This T cell receptor (beta chain) came from a study of regulatory T cells in long-lasting Graves disease. For the study at large: For a period under 3 months, newly diagnosed Graves' patients had taken antithyroid drugs.

Arm-PCR of CDR3 regions and iRepertoire HTBI primers were the basis on which TCR beta libraries were built. TCRdb used MiXCR to reprocess the multiplex PCR reads, holding one entry per CDR3 protein. Here the sample spans some 370,000 distinct CDR3 sequences, around 11% being singletons. The V and J ends lost 4 bases and 6 bases, in that order; junction bases with no gene match: 13. CDR3 size: 16 residues. CDR1 and CDR2 (germline): KGHSH, LQKENI. Time point given: newly diagnosed GD, antithyroid drugs for less than 3 months. After RNA was extracted from PBMCs, the TCR library was made from it. Another study also made use of these data, one on T cells in Graves' hyperthyroidism and ophthalmopathy.

This receptor was identified in a woman under 30 with Graves disease. The chain employs TRBV18 and TRBJ1-2; 8 bases agree with TRBD1. The starting material was peripheral blood mononuclear cells (PBMCs), obtained at new diagnosis, from a patient treated with antithyroid drugs. CDR3 sequence (DNA): TGTGCCAGCTCACGAGGACAGGGATCTCTCCTTGATGGCTACACCTTC. Its translation: CASSRGQGSLLDGYTF.